Listed here is a single T cell receptor (beta chain). The antigen remains undetermined. The sample comes from a study of CD8+CD57+ T cells in acquired aplastic anemia. At the level of the study: DNA recovered from sorted CD4+ and CD8+ cells had a mean of about 3.5 ug.

Study results and limitations: Patients and healthy controls showed no significant CD8+ Simpson's diversity difference.

Genomic DNA, serving as template, underwent TCR beta VDJ and CDR3 profiling. TCRdb re-called the reads with MiXCR, one entry per CDR3 protein. The table includes under 200,000 distinct CDR3 sequences, roughly 48% detected once. The sample was sorted CD4+, CD8+, or CD8+CD57+ T cells (not recorded which) from PBMCs. The sequence derives from a human donor in good health.

The CDR3: CASSLSGAGMTLHF. Here the CDR3 DNA reads TGTGCCAGCAGCTTAAGCGGGGCTGGTATGACCCTCCACTTT. V usage is TRBV7-3 and J usage is TRBJ1-6; D is possibly TRBD1 (5 bases). Trimming cost V 1 base and J 14 bases, with 15 bases left between them. Germline-derived CDR1 and CDR2 are SGHTA and FQGTGA. CDR3 length: 14 residues.